This TCR beta chain derives from a study of technical replicates of blood from a few donors. V was pared by 4 bases and J by 0 bases, with 6 bases between. The CDR3 runs to 13 residues. Germline lookup yields CDR1 MNHEY and CDR2 SMNVEV (reference sequence). Profiling relied on immunoSEQ multiplex PCR, and the TCRdb table lists in-frame clones only, not all of them. The sample has tens of thousands of clones; less than 95% are singletons. This chain links TRBV27 with TRBJ2-5; D unclear. The clonotype comes from a human donor in good health. The sample comprised T cells isolated from PBMCs. As DNA, the CDR3 is TGTGCCAGCAGTTCCCCTAACCAAGAGACCCAGTACTTC. It codes for CASSSPNQETQYF.